This T cell receptor beta chain appears in the sequencing data of a study of cytomegalovirus exposure and HLA in healthy donors. General observations from the study: Other equally common chains were less clonally expanded than HLA-associated TCR beta chains, a later analysis showed.

This PCR relied on a set of 60 Vbeta primers and 13 Jbeta primers. Here immunoSEQ multiplex PCR was the method, and the copy in TCRdb shows in-frame clones only, minus some. This table holds more than 45,000 clones. As to this clone: Its specificity is not known.

The CDR3 sequence is 13 residues long. Deletions cut 6 bases from V and 4 bases from J, with 12 bases between. Germline V gene data show CDR1 as MNHNS and CDR2 as SASEGT. The clonotype comes from a woman aged 40 to 49 in good health and CMV-seronegative. The chain employs TRBV6-1 and TRBJ1-1; weak D call: TRBD1 (5 bases). The sequenced sample was PBMCs. The CDR3 nucleotides read TGTGCCAGCAGGGAAACAGGTCCCACTGAAGCTTTCTTT. Its translation: CASRETGPTEAFF.